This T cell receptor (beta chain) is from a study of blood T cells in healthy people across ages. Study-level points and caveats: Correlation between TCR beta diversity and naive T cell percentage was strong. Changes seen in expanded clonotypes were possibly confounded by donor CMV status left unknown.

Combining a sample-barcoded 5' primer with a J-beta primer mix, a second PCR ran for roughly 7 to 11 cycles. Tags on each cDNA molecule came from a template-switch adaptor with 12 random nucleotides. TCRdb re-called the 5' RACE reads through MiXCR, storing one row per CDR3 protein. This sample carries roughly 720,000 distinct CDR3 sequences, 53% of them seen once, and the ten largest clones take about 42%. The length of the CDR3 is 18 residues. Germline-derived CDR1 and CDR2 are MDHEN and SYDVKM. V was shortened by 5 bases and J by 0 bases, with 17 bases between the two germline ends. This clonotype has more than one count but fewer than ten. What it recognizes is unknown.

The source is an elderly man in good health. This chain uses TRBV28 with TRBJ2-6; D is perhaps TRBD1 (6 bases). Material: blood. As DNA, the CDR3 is TGTGCCAGCAGTGAGGACAGCCTGAGGGTCTCTGGGGCCAACGTCCTGACTTTC. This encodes CASSEDSLRVSGANVLTF.